This T cell receptor (beta chain) was sequenced for a study of T cell responses to AZD1222 COVID-19 vaccine. Unmatched junction bases numbered 12, after V lost 4 bases and J lost 4 bases. In germline, CDR1 is SGHRS, CDR2 YFSETQ. The CDR3 length is 17 residues. The assay was immunoSEQ multiplex PCR, and TCRdb's table has in-frame clones only and misses some. The repertoire holds 58,000 or so clones, with 84% as singletons. The chain has TRBV5-1 and TRBJ1-3, with TRBD1 matching 9 bases. This TCR was sampled from an adult in good health. The sample here was peripheral blood, taken on day 0 of AZD1222 vaccination. CDR3 DNA sequence: TGCGCCAGCAGCATACAACCCGGGACAGGGTCCGGAAACACCATATATTTT. Encoded protein: CASSIQPGTGSGNTIYF.